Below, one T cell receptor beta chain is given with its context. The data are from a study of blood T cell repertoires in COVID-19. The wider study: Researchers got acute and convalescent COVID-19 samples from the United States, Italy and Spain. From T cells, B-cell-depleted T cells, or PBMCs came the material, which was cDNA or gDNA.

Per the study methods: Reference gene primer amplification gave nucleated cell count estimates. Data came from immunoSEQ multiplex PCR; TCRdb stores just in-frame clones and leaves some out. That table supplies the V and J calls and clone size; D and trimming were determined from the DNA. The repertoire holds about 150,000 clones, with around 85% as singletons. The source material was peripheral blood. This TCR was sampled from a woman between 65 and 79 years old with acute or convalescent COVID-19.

The CDR3 region is CAPTFRDGVDYGYTF. CDR3 coding DNA: TGTGCCCCCACTTTTCGCGACGGGGTAGACTATGGCTACACCTTC. The chain combines TRBV6-5 with TRBJ1-2; no clear D gene. The V and J ends lost 11 bases and 3 bases respectively, with 22 bases between them. Germline V lookup: CDR1 MNHEY, CDR2 SVGAGI. CDR3 length: 15 amino acids.